The rows below give T cell receptor beta chains drawn from one sample of a study of cytomegalovirus exposure and HLA in healthy donors. Sequencing was performed with immunoSEQ multiplex PCR; in TCRdb, only in-frame clones are kept and a portion is missing. The sample lists about 160,000 clones, approximately 78% occurring once. The sample consisted of PBMCs. The receptors were sampled from a woman younger than 35 in good health and CMV-seronegative. Each CDR3 is given without its conserved first and last residue. Each record gives: V gene, CDR3 protein.

V gene: TRBV7-9
CDR3 protein: ASSLGGTGSHLLH

V gene: TRBV5-8
CDR3 protein: ASSLGPGPAGPETQY

V gene: TRBV29-1
CDR3 protein: SGSARANTEAF

V gene: TRBV7-8
CDR3 protein: ASSSRDRTDTQY

V gene: TRBV2
CDR3 protein: ASRGTSGGASGANVLT

V gene: TRBV28
CDR3 protein: ATTLGTTYEQY

V gene: TRBV11-2
CDR3 protein: ASSPYRGQRGYT

V gene: TRBV5-4
CDR3 protein: ASSLAGGNEQF

V gene: TRBV27
CDR3 protein: ASSLDRGGPQH

V gene: TRBV18
CDR3 protein: ASSPTSGAYEQY